This T cell receptor (beta chain) was sequenced during a study of blood T cell repertoires in COVID-19. The wider study: From the United States, Italy and Spain came samples of acute and convalescent COVID-19. The analysed material was cDNA or gDNA that came from T cells, B-cell-depleted T cells, or PBMCs.

The CDR3 contains 16 residues. The ends were cut back, 4 bases at V and 6 bases at J, with 16 bases in the middle. The V gene's germline CDR1 is ENHRY and CDR2 SYGVKD. Original processing notes: Nucleated cell counts were estimated from reference gene primer amplification. Produced via immunoSEQ multiplex PCR; TCRdb's table is partial and in-frame only. V and J calls and clone size come straight from that table; D and trimming were deduced from the DNA. The sample lists some 330,000 clones; 70% to 90% were seen once. The rearrangement links TRBV10-3 to TRBJ1-6; D is unresolved. Sequenced: peripheral blood. This clonotype originated in a woman aged 50 to 60 with active or convalescent COVID-19. The CDR3 DNA reads TGTGCCATCAGTGGCGACACCCCCGCTTTTAATTCACCCCTCCACTTT. As protein: CAISGDTPAFNSPLHF.